This TCR beta chain was recorded in a study of blood T cell repertoires in COVID-19. Study-level background: The United States, Italy and Spain provided the acute and convalescent COVID-19 samples. Sample material is recorded as cDNA or gDNA derived from T cells, B-cell-depleted T cells, or PBMCs.

Germline V gene sequence: CDR1 LGHDT, CDR2 YNNKEL (reference sequence). The CDR3 runs 14 residues. V was trimmed by 3 bases and J by 1 base, leaving 9 bases between them. Authors' analysis steps: From reference gene primer amplification, estimates of nucleated cell counts were derived. Repertoires were generated with immunoSEQ multiplex PCR, while TCRdb's copy carries only in-frame clones and drops some. That table furnishes V, J and clone size, whereas the DNA furnished D and trimming. The table lists some 170,000 clones, about 75% of them singletons. The clonotype was recovered from a woman between 45 and 60 years old with active or convalescent COVID-19. The chain has TRBV3-1 (or the pseudogene TRBV3-2) and TRBJ1-1; perhaps TRBD1 as D (6 bases). Sequencing was carried out using peripheral blood. The chain's CDR3 is CASSQRTANTEAFF. The CDR3 DNA is TGTGCCAGCAGCCAGAGGACAGCGAACACTGAAGCTTTCTTT.